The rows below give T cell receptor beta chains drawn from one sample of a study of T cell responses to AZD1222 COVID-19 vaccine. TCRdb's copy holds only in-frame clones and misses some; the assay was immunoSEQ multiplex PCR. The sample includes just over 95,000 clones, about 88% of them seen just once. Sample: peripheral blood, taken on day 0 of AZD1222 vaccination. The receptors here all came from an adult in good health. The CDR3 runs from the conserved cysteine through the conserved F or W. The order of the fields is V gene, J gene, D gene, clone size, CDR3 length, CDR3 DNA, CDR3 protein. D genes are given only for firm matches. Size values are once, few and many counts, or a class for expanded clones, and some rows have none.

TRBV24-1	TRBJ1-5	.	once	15	TGTGCCGCCCATGGACCCGGGACGATCAATCAGCCCCAGCATTTT	CAAHGPGTINQPQHF
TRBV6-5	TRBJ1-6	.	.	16	TGTGCCAGCAGTTACCGCAAAGGAACAGAGAATTCACCCCTCCACTTT	CASSYRKGTENSPLHF
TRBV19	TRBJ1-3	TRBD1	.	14	TGTGCCAGTAGATACGACAGGGGTAAAAACACCATATATTTT	CASRYDRGKNTIYF
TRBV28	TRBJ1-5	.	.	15	TGTGCCAGCAGTTTATCCCCGAGGGGTCGGCAGCCCCAGCATTTT	CASSLSPRGRQPQHF
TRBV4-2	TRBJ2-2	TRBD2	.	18	TGTGCCAGCAGCCAGGGGGCGGGGGGGCCGTCGTACCCCGGGGAGCTGTTTTTT	CASSQGAGGPSYPGELFF
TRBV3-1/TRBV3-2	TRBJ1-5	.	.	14	TGTGCCAGCAGCCAAGGGGTACGCAATCAGCCCCAGCATTTT	CASSQGVRNQPQHF
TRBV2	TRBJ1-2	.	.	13	TGTGCCAGCAGTGTCGGCAGGGCGGCTGGCTACACCTTC	CASSVGRAAGYTF
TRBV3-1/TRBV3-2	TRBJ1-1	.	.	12	TGTGCCAGCAGCCCGGACAGTACTGAAGCTTTCTTT	CASSPDSTEAFF
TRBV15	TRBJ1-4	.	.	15	TGTGCCACCAGCAGAGTAGAGGGCCGGCTAGGAAAACTGTTTTTT	CATSRVEGRLGKLFF
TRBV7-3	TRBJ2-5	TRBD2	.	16	TGTGCCAGCAGCCCTACCGGGACTACATCTGTGGAGACCCAGTACTTC	CASSPTGTTSVETQYF
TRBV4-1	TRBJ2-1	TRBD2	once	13	TGCGCCAGCAGCCAAGATTTAGCGGGGGAACAGTTCTTC	CASSQDLAGEQFF
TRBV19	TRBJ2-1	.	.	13	TGTGCCAGTACCCCGGTTCTGGGGGGGCCGGTGTTCTTC	CASTPVLGGPVFF
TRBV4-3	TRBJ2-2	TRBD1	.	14	TGCGGCAGCAGACGGACAGGGGAGACCGGGGAGCTGTTTTTT	CGSRRTGETGELFF
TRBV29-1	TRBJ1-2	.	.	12	TGCAGCGCCGACTATGACAGGCGAGGCTACACCTTC	CSADYDRRGYTF
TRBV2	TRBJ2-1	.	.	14	TGTGCCAGCAGAGCATTAGGACAATTTAATGAGCAGTTCTTC	CASRALGQFNEQFF
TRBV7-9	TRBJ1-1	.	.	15	TGTGCCAGCAGCGCCACGCCAGGGTGGCACACTGAAGCTTTCTTT	CASSATPGWHTEAFF
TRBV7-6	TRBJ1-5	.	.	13	TGTGCCAGCAGCCCAGGGGAGATGCAGCCCCAGCATTTT	CASSPGEMQPQHF
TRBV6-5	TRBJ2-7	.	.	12	TGTGCCAGCAGTTCGGGAAATTTCGAGCAGTACTTC	CASSSGNFEQYF
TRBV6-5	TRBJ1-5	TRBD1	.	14	TGTGCCAGCAGTAGCAGGGGGCGCAATCAGCCCCAGCATTTT	CASSSRGRNQPQHF
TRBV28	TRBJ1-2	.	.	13	TGTGCCAGCAGACCCCAGGGTAAGGATGGCTACACCTTC	CASRPQGKDGYTF
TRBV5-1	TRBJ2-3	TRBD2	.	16	TGCGCCAGCAGCTTGGTAGCGGGGGGAAGCACAGATACGCAGTATTTT	CASSLVAGGSTDTQYF
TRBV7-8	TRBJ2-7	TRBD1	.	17	TGTGCCAGCAGCTTACCGGTCTCCGGGACAGGGAGGCACGAGCAGTACTTC	CASSLPVSGTGRHEQYF
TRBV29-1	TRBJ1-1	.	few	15	TGCAGCGTCTCCCCGGGCTGGGCCATGAACACTGAAGCTTTCTTT	CSVSPGWAMNTEAFF
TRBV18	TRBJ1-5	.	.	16	TGTGCCAGCTCACTGGACAGCCGGGGTGGCAATCAGCCCCAGCATTTT	CASSLDSRGGNQPQHF
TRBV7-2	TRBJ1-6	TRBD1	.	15	TGTGCCAGCAGCTTAGCAGGCAGGGGGAAATCACCCCTCCACTTT	CASSLAGRGKSPLHF
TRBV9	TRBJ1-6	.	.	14	TGTGCCAGCAGCGTAGTAGGTGGCGAGTCTCCCCTCCACTTT	CASSVVGGESPLHF
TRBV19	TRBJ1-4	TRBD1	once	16	TGTGCCAGTAGTCCCCGACAGGGATTGCTAAATGAAAAACTGTTTTTT	CASSPRQGLLNEKLFF
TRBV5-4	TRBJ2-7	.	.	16	TGTGCCAGCAGCTCCACCGGGAACAGGGCGGTCGGTGAGCAGTACTTC	CASSSTGNRAVGEQYF
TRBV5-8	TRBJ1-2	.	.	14	TGTGCCAGCAGCTTGGGACAGATAAACTATGGCTACACCTTC	CASSLGQINYGYTF
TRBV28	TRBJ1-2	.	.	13	TGTGCCAGCGGCCACGGGACACCGGATGGCTACACCTTC	CASGHGTPDGYTF
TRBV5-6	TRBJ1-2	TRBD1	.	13	TGTGCCAGCAGCCCCAGGGACAGCGTTTATGACACCTTC	CASSPRDSVYDTF
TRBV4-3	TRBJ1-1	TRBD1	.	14	TGCGCCAGCAGCCAAACAGGGGGCCTCACTGAAGCTTTCTTT	CASSQTGGLTEAFF
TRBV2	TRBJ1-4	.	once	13	TGTGCCAGCGGGCGGGGTACTAATGAAAAACTGTTTTTT	CASGRGTNEKLFF
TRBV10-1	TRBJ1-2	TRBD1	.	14	TGCGCCACCAGGGGGCCTCGAGGGGCGTTAGGCTACACCTTC	CATRGPRGALGYTF
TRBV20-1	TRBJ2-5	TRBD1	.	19	TGCAGTGCTAGTCCTCCGACAGGGGGCTTTTTTAACGGCCAAGAGACCCAGTACTTC	CSASPPTGGFFNGQETQYF
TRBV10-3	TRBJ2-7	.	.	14	TGTGCCATCAGTGAGAAGGCGCCTGTGGGCGAGCAGTACTTC	CAISEKAPVGEQYF
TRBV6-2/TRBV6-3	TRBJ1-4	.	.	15	TGTGCCAGCAGTCTCGGGACAAAAAAAAATGAAAAACTGTTTTTT	CASSLGTKKNEKLFF
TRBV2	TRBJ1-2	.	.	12	TGTGCCAGCAGTGAAGCGGCCCGGGGGCGCACCTTC	CASSEAARGRTF
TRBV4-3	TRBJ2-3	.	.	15	TGCGCCAGCAGCCAAGGGCACTCAGCAGCAGATACGCAGTATTTT	CASSQGHSAADTQYF
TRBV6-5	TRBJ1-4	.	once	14	TGTGCCAGCAGAGTATGGGGCCTTGGGGAAAAACTGTTTTTT	CASRVWGLGEKLFF
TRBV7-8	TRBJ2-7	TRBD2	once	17	TGTGCCAGCAGCTTATACGAGGGGAGCGGGGTTTACGACGAGCAGTACTTC	CASSLYEGSGVYDEQYF
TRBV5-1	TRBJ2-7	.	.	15	TGCGCCAGCAGCTTGGACCCTATGTCCCCCTACGAGCAGTACTTC	CASSLDPMSPYEQYF
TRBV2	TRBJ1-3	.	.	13	TGTGCCAGCGTTGATCATGGGGGAAACACCATATATTTT	CASVDHGGNTIYF
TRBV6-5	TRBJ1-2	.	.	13	TGTGCCAGCGGGGTTGACGGGGGTTCTGGCTACACCTTC	CASGVDGGSGYTF
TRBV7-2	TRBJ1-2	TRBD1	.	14	TGTGCCAGCACCGGATCACAGGGGAACTATGGCTACACCTTC	CASTGSQGNYGYTF
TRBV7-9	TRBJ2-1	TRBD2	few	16	TGTGCCAGCAGCTTGGCTCTAGCGGGGGAATACAATGAGCAGTTCTTC	CASSLALAGEYNEQFF
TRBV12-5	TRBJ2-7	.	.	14	TGTGCTAGTGGTCTAACCGGGGCCGCCTACGAGCAGTACTTC	CASGLTGAAYEQYF
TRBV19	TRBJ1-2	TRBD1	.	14	TGTGCCAGTAGTAGTACAGGGGTTAACTATGGCTACACCTTC	CASSSTGVNYGYTF
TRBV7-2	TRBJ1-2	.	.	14	TGTGCCAGCAGCTTATCTCTACAGAGCTATGGCTACACCTTC	CASSLSLQSYGYTF
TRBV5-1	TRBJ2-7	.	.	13	TGCGCCAGCAGCTCCCGCAGCTCCTACGAGCAGTACTTC	CASSSRSSYEQYF
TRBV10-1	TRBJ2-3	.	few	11	TGCGCCAGCAGTGCGGGCGATACGCAGTATTTT	CASSAGDTQYF
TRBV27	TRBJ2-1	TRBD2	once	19	TGTGCCAGCAGTCCAAGGACTACGGCGGGCGGGGGGAGGGGGGATGAGCAGTTCTTC	CASSPRTTAGGGRGDEQFF
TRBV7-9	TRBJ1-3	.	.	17	TGTGCCAGCAGCCCCGCTTACTTGGAGGTAACAGGAAACACCATATATTTT	CASSPAYLEVTGNTIYF
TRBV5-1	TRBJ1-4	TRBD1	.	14	TGCGCCAGCAGCTGGGACAGGGGGCGTGAAAAACTGTTTTTT	CASSWDRGREKLFF
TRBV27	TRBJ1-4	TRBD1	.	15	TGTGCCAGCAGTTCGGGGACAGGGAGGGGAGAAAAACTGTTTTTT	CASSSGTGRGEKLFF
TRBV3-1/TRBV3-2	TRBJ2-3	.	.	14	TGTGCCAGCAGCCTCCTCGGGCACGGCGATACGCAGTATTTT	CASSLLGHGDTQYF
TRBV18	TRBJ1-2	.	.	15	TGTGCCAGCTCACCACCGAACAGGGTGGACTATGGCTACACCTTC	CASSPPNRVDYGYTF
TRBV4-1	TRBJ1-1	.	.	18	TGCGCCAGCAGCCAAGAGGGTGGACCAGGTCTAAAGAACTCTGAAGCTTTCTTT	CASSQEGGPGLKNSEAFF
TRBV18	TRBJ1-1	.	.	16	TGTGCCAGCTCTTTAGTGCTCCCGATACTGAACACTGAAGCTTTCTTT	CASSLVLPILNTEAFF
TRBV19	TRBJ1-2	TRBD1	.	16	TGTGCCAGTAGTAGGGGACAGGGCTCTTCTAACTATGGCTACACCTTC	CASSRGQGSSNYGYTF